These 22 T cell receptor beta chains were sequenced from one sample in a study of CD4 T cells in relation to SARS-CoV-2 and coronaviruses. CD4+ T cells from unexposed donors were obtained before the COVID-19 pandemic (2011-2018). The cells were cultured for over eight days before CD4+ T cells were isolated. Data came from immunoSEQ multiplex PCR; TCRdb stores just in-frame clones and leaves some out. The data show about 20,000 clones, roughly 79% seen once. These receptors' targets are unknown. Sequenced sample: CD4+ T cells from PBMCs, cultured in vitro. The receptors derive from a human donor in good health.

V gene TRBV11-2 combines with J gene TRBJ2-7; 7 bases align to TRBD2. V trimming: 6 bases; J trimming: 2 bases; junction bases outside the gene matches: 1. CDR1 is SGHAT, CDR2 FQNNGV, per germline. This CDR3 is 12 amino acids long. The CDR3 DNA reads as TGTGCCAGCAGGGGGGGGGCCTACGAGCAGTACTTC. Protein product: CASRGGAYEQYF.

This clone was found once. The V gene is TRBV11-3, the J gene TRBJ2-7; no clear D gene. This CDR3 has 15 residues. The V end lost 0 bases, the J end lost 0 bases, and 9 bases lay between the germline ends. Germline CDR1 SGHNT, CDR2 YENEEA. CDR3 amino acids: CASSLDEARSYEQYF. CDR3 nucleotide sequence: TGTGCCAGCAGCTTAGATGAGGCACGCTCCTACGAGCAGTACTTC. Variable domain in full (rest from reference TRBV11-3 and TRBJ2-7): EAGVVQSPRYKIIEKKQPVAFWCNPISGHNTLYWYLQNLGQGPELLIRYENEEAVDDSQLPKDRFSAERLKGVDSTLKIQPAELGDSAVYLCASSLDEARSYEQYFGPGTRLTVT.

V and J are TRBV4-2 and TRBJ1-2, with D unclear. Germline V gene sequence: CDR1 LGHNA, CDR2 YNFKEQ. The CDR3 length is 14 residues. V dropped 0 bases and J dropped 3 bases, with 8 bases sitting between them. As DNA, the CDR3 is TGTGCCAGCAGCCAAGACCTACCTGACTATGGCTACACCTTC. The encoded protein is CASSQDLPDYGYTF.

The chain recombines TRBV4-1 with TRBJ1-1; D not certain. The CDR3 length is 13 residues. From germline, CDR1 is MGHRA and CDR2 YSYEKL. Trimming cost V 1 base and J 2 bases, with 5 bases left between them. This CDR3 reads CASSQVRNTEAFF. For the CDR3, the DNA is TGCGCCAGCAGCCAAGTCAGAAACACTGAAGCTTTCTTT.

The chain joins TRBV30 to TRBJ1-5; D possibly corresponds to TRBD1 (5 bases). This CDR3 has 15 amino acids. CDR1 is GTSNPN, CDR2 SVGIG, per germline (reference sequence). Trimming pared 0 bases from V and 2 bases from J, leaving 11 bases between. CDR3 sequence: CAWSVPGTGNQPQHF. The DNA for the CDR3 is TGTGCCTGGAGTGTACCCGGGACGGGCAATCAGCCCCAGCATTTT.

The chain joins TRBV6-1 to TRBJ1-2; a possible D gene is TRBD1 (5 bases). The CDR3 has 11 amino acids. V lost 7 bases, J lost 7 bases, and 10 bases lay in between. The germline CDR1 and CDR2 sequences are MNHNS and SASEGT. The DNA for the CDR3 is TGTGCCAGCACAGGGCTTGGTGGCTACACCTTC. Protein: CASTGLGGYTF.

V gene TRBV7-7 combines with J gene TRBJ2-2; D call uncertain. Trimming left V 5 bases short and J 2 bases short, with 12 bases between. Germline CDR1 reads SSHAT; CDR2 reads FNYEAQ (reference sequence). This CDR3 spans 15 amino acids. The CDR3 protein is CASSPLPGNTGELFF. The CDR3 coding sequence is TGTGCCAGCAGCCCTCTACCAGGAAACACCGGGGAGCTGTTTTTT. Full variable domain (outside the CDR3, taken from reference TRBV7-7 and TRBJ2-2): GAGVSQSPRYKVTKRGQDVTLRCDPISSHATLYWYQQALGQGPEFLTYFNYEAQPDKSGLPSDRFSAERPEGSISTLTIQRTEQRDSAMYRCASSPLPGNTGELFFGEGSRLTVL.

The table lists this clone with a few counts. The J gene is TRBJ2-4, the V gene TRBV11-2, with D possibly TRBD1 on 5 matching bases. Looked up from germline, CDR1 is SGHAT and CDR2 is FQNNGV. The CDR3 has 14 amino acids. V lost 5 bases, J lost 8 bases, and 16 bases lay in between. The CDR3: CASSLQELMHIQYF. The CDR3 coding sequence is TGTGCCAGCAGCCTACAGGAATTGATGCACATTCAGTACTTC. The variable domain in full, with the rest retrieved from reference TRBV11-2 and TRBJ2-4, is EAGVAQSPRYKIIEKRQSVAFWCNPISGHATLYWYQQILGQGPKLLIQFQNNGVVDDSQLPKDRFSAERLKGVDSTLKIQPAKLEDSAVYLCASSLQELMHIQYFGAGTRLSVL.

The chain recombines TRBV6-4 with TRBJ2-1; 12 positions agree with TRBD2. Germline V gene data show CDR1 as MRHNA and CDR2 as SNTAGT. V lost 2 bases to trimming and J lost 4 bases; unmatched junction nucleotides: 0. This CDR3 has 15 residues. In DNA, the CDR3 is TGTGCCAGCAGTGACGGGACTAGCGGGTACAATGAGCAGTTCTTC. Amino acid sequence: CASSDGTSGYNEQFF.

V is TRBV9 and J is TRBJ1-1; D remains unclear. Trimming removed 0 bases from V and 6 bases from J, with 15 bases in between. CDR3 length equals 15 residues. Germline-derived CDR1 and CDR2 are SGDLS and YYNGEE. The CDR3 coding sequence is TGTGCCAGCAGCGTAGGAGGAGTCCTTGGCTCTGAAGCTTTCTTT. This gives the protein CASSVGGVLGSEAFF.

The rearrangement links TRBV18 to TRBJ1-2; D not resolved. V lost 0 bases, J lost 3 bases, and 5 bases lay in between. The germline CDR1 and CDR2 sequences are KGHSH and LQKENI. CDR3 length equals 13 residues. The DNA of the CDR3 is TGTGCCAGCTCACCACCCGGGGACTATGGCTACACCTTC. As protein: CASSPPGDYGYTF.

The gene calls are TRBV28 and TRBJ2-5; D might be TRBD2 (6 bases). Germline V gene lookup returns CDR1 MDHEN and CDR2 SYDVKM. The CDR3 has 14 amino acids. V lost 6 bases, J lost 2 bases, and 13 bases lay in between. The CDR3 loop is CASSLGGSQETQYF. CDR3 DNA sequence: TGTGCCAGCAGCTTGGGGGGTTCGCAAGAGACCCAGTACTTC.

This chain connects TRBV2 to TRBJ1-5; the D gene is possibly TRBD1 (6 bases). Germline V CDR1 and CDR2: SNHLY, FYNNEI. There are 16 residues in the CDR3. V shed 3 bases and J shed 3 bases, with 15 bases lying between them. In DNA form, the CDR3 reads TGTGCCAGCAGTGATATATTGGGGGGCGCCAATCAGCCCCAGCATTTT. It yields the protein CASSDILGGANQPQHF.

The chain carries TRBV4-1 and TRBJ2-7, with 8 bases lining up with TRBD2. The CDR3 totals 15 residues. V was pared by 2 bases and J by 4 bases, with 7 bases of the junction left unmatched. Germline-derived CDR1 and CDR2 are MGHRA and YSYEKL. DNA for the CDR3: TGCGCCAGCAGCCAATACCTAGCGGGCCCATACGAGCAGTACTTC. Translated: CASSQYLAGPYEQYF.

The chain has TRBV24-1 and TRBJ2-6, with D uncertain. The CDR3 runs 12 residues. V lost 9 bases to trimming and J lost 1 base, with 3 bases between them. CDR1 KGHDR and CDR2 SFDVKD come from the germline V gene. The CDR3 here is CATGSGANVLTF. CDR3 bases: TGTGCCACCGGGTCTGGGGCCAACGTCCTGACTTTC.

The chain combines TRBV6-2 or TRBV6-3 with TRBJ2-7; TRBD2 agrees at 7 bases. The CDR3 runs to 16 residues. With 6 bases clipped from V and 0 bases from J, the junction kept 11 bases outside the gene matches. Germline lookup yields CDR1 MNHEY and CDR2 SVGEGT. The CDR3 nucleotides read TGTGCCAGCAGCTATCCCTTAGCGGGCAGCTCCTACGAGCAGTACTTC. Residues: CASSYPLAGSSYEQYF.

The CDR3 DNA sequence: TGTGCCTGGAGTACCCCACCGGGGGCCAATGAGCAGTTCTTC. This codes for CAWSTPPGANEQFF. The chain recombines TRBV30 with TRBJ2-1; D is perhaps TRBD1 or TRBD2 (6 bases each). V lost 2 bases and J 6 bases, leaving 14 bases between the germline ends. The CDR3 is 14 amino acids. Germline V gene lookup returns CDR1 GTSNPN and CDR2 SVGIG (reference sequence).

The J gene is TRBJ2-7, the V gene TRBV19, with 11 bases aligning to TRBD2. This CDR3 is built from 19 residues. V gave up 2 bases and J gave up 0 bases; unmatched junction bases: 12. Germline CDR1 reads LNHDA; CDR2 reads SQIVND (reference sequence). CDR3 sequence reads: CASSIIGTSGPRGSYEQYF. DNA for the CDR3: TGTGCCAGTAGTATAATCGGGACTAGCGGACCGAGGGGCTCCTACGAGCAGTACTTC.

The gene calls are TRBV18 and TRBJ2-2; 9 positions agree with TRBD2. Trimming at V came to 1 base and at J to 2 bases, leaving 11 bases not matched to a gene. Germline V gene data show CDR1 as KGHSH and CDR2 as LQKENI. The CDR3 loop spans 19 amino acids. As DNA, the CDR3 is TGTGCCAGCTCACCACTTGGGTTTAGCGGGAGAATAAACACCGGGGAGCTGTTTTTT. As protein: CASSPLGFSGRINTGELFF.

This rearrangement joins TRBV7-9 to TRBJ2-2; 8 bases map to TRBD2. In germline, CDR1 is SEHNR, CDR2 FQNEAQ (reference sequence). With 7 bases clipped from V and 0 bases from J, the junction kept 19 bases outside the gene matches. This CDR3 region has 20 residues. CDR3 in amino acids: CASTLIYQRGLAANTGELFF. Here the CDR3 DNA reads TGTGCCAGCACCCTCATTTACCAGCGGGGGTTGGCCGCGAACACCGGGGAGCTGTTTTTT.

The CDR3 loop reads CATSDPFAEQFF. Written as DNA, the CDR3 is TGTGCCACCAGTGACCCTTTCGCTGAGCAGTTCTTC. The chain employs TRBV24-1 and TRBJ2-1; the D is unclear. V lost 4 bases to trimming and J lost 9 bases, with 9 bases between them. CDR1 and CDR2 from the germline V gene are KGHDR and SFDVKD. There are 12 residues in the CDR3.

The chain uses TRBV9 and TRBJ2-3, with 9 bases aligning to TRBD2. There are 16 residues in the CDR3. From germline, CDR1 is SGDLS and CDR2 YYNGEE. V lost 0 bases, J lost 5 bases, and 7 bases stayed unmatched. The CDR3 bases are TGTGCCAGCAGCGTAGCAATTAGCGGGAGAGAAGATACGCAGTATTTT. The encoded protein is CASSVAISGREDTQYF.